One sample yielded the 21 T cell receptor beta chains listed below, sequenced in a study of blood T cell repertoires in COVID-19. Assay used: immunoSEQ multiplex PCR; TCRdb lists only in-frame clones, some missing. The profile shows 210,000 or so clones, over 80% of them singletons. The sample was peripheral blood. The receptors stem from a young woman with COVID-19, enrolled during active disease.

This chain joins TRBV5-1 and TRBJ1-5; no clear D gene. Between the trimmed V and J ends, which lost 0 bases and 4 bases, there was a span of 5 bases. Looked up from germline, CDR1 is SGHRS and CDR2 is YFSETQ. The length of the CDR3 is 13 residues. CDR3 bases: TGCGCCAGCAGCTTGGAGCCGAATCAGCCCCAGCATTTT. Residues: CASSLEPNQPQHF. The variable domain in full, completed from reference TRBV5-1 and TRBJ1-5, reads KAGVTQTPRYLIKTRGQQVTLSCSPISGHRSVSWYQQTPGQGLQFLFEYFSETQRNKGNFPGRFSGRQFSNSRSEMNVSTLELGDSALYLCASSLEPNQPQHFGDGTRLSIL.

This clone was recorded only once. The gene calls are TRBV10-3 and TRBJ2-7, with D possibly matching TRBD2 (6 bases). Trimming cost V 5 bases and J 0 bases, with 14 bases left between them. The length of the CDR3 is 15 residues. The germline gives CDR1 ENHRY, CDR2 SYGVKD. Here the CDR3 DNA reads TGTGCCATCAGTTCCGGGACTGAAAGCTCCTACGAGCAGTACTTC. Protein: CAISSGTESSYEQYF.

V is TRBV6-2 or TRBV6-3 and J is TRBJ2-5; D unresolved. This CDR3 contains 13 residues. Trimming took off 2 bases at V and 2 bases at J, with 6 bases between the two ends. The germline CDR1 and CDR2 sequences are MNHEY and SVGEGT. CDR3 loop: CASSYLLQETQYF. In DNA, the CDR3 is TGTGCCAGCAGTTACCTCTTACAAGAGACCCAGTACTTC.

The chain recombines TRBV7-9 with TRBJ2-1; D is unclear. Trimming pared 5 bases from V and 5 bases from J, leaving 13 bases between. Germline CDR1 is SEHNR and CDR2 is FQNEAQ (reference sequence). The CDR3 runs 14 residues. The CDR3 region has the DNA TGTGCCAGCAGCCTTAGCAACCGTGACAATGAGCAGTTCTTC. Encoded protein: CASSLSNRDNEQFF. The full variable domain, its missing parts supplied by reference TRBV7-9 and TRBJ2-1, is DTGVSQNPRHKITKRGQNVTFRCDPISEHNRLYWYRQTLGQGPEFLTYFQNEAQLEKSRLLSDRFSAERPKGSFSTLEIQRTEQGDSAMYLCASSLSNRDNEQFFGPGTRLTVL.

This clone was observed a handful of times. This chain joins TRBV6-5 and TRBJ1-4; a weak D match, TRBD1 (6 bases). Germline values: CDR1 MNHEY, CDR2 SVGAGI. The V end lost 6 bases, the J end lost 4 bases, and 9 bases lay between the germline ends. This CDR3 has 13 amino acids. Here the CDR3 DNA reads TGTGCCAGCAGGTCACAGGGTAATGAAAAACTGTTTTTT. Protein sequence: CASRSQGNEKLFF.

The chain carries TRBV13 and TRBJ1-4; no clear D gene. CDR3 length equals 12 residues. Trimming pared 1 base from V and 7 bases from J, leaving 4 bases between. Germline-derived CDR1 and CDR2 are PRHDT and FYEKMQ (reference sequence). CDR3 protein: CASSLASEKLFF. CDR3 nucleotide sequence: TGTGCCAGCAGCTTAGCATCTGAAAAACTGTTTTTT.

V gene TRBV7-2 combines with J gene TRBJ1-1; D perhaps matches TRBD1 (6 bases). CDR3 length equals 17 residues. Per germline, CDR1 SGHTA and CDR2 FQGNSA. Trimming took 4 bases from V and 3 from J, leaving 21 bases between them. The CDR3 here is CASSSQRGGQGYTEAFF. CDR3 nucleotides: TGTGCCAGCAGCTCCCAGCGCGGGGGGCAAGGCTACACTGAAGCTTTCTTT.

Written as DNA, the CDR3 is TGCGCCAGCAGCCTGCCGGGACTAGTGACTTCCGAGCAGTACTTC. Amino acid sequence: CASSLPGLVTSEQYF. The chain uses TRBV5-1 and TRBJ2-7; 8 bases align to TRBD2. V was clipped by 4 bases and J by 6 bases; unmatched bases: 12. The CDR3 length is 15 residues. Per the germline V gene, CDR1 is SGHRS and CDR2 is YFSETQ.

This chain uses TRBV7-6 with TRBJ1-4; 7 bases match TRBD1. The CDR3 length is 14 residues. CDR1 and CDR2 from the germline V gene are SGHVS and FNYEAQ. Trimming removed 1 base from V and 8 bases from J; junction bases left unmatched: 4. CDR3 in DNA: TGTGCCAGCAGCTTAGGACAGGGCGGCGAAAAACTGTTTTTT. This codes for CASSLGQGGEKLFF.

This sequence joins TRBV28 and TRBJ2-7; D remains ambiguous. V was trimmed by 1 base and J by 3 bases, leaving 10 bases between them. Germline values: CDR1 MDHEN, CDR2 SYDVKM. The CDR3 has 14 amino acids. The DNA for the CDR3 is TGTGCCAGCAGTTTATCTAGACCGAACTACGAGCAGTACTTC. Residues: CASSLSRPNYEQYF.

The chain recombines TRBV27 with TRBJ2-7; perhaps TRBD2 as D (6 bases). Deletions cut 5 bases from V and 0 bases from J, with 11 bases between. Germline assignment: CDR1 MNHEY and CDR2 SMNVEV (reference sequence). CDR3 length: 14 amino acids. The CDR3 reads CASSADYSSYEQYF. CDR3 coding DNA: TGTGCCAGCAGTGCGGACTATAGCTCCTACGAGCAGTACTTC.

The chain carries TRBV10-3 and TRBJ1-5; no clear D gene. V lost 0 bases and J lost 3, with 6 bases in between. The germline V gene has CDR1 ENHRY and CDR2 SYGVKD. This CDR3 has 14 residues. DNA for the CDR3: TGTGCCATCAGTGAGTCCCTCTACAATCAGCCCCAGCATTTT. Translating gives CAISESLYNQPQHF.

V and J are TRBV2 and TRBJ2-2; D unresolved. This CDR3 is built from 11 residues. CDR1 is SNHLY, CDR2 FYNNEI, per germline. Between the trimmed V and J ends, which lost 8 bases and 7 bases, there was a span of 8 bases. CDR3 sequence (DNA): TGTGCCAGCTCACCAGGCGGGGAGCTGTTTTTT. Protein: CASSPGGELFF.

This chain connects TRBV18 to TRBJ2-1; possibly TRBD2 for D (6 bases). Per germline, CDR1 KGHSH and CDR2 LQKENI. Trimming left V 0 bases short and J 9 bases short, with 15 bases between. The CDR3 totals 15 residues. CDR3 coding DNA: TGTGCCAGCTCACCACCCTTGGCGGGGAAGGGTGAGCAGTTCTTC. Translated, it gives CASSPPLAGKGEQFF.

The DNA of the CDR3 is TGTGCCAGCAGCTTTATATACGAGCAGTACTTC. It codes for CASSFIYEQYF. V gene TRBV7-9 combines with J gene TRBJ2-7; D remains ambiguous. V lost 3 bases and J 4 bases, leaving 4 bases between the germline ends. The CDR3 consists of 11 residues. Per the germline V gene, CDR1 is SEHNR and CDR2 is FQNEAQ (reference sequence).

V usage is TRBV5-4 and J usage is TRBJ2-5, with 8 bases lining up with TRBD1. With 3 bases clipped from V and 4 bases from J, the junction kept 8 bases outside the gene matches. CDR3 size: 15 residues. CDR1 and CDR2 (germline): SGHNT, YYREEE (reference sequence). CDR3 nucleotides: TGTGCCAGCAGCTCGACAGGGGAAATAGGAGAGACCCAGTACTTC. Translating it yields CASSSTGEIGETQYF.

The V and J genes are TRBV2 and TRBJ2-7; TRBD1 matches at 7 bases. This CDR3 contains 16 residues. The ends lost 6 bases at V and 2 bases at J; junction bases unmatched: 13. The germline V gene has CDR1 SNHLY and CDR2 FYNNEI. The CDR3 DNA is TGTGCCAGCAGCAACAATCCTACAGGGGCAACCTACGAGCAGTACTTC. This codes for CASSNNPTGATYEQYF. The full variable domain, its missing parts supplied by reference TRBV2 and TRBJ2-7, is EPEVTQTPSHQVTQMGQEVILRCVPISNHLYFYWYRQILGQKVEFLVSFYNNEISEKSEIFDDQFSVERPDGSNFTLKIRSTKLEDSAMYFCASSNNPTGATYEQYFGPGTRLTVT.

CDR3 amino acids: CASSQGQGGSPLHF. In DNA form, the CDR3 reads TGTGCCAGCAGCCAGGGACAGGGGGGTTCACCCCTCCACTTT. V and J are TRBV5-5 and TRBJ1-6; 11 bases fit TRBD1. Germline trimming cut 4 bases from V and 9 bases from J; bases unmatched to any gene: 3. The CDR3 has 14 amino acids. The germline gives CDR1 SGHKS, CDR2 YYEKEE (reference sequence).

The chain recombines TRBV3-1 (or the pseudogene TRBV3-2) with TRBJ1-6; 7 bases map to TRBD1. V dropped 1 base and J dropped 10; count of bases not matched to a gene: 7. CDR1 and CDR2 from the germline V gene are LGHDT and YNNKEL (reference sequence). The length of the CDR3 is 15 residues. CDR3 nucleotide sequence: TGTGCCAGCAGCCAAGCATCAGGGGGTAGGTCACCCCTCCACTTT. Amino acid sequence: CASSQASGGRSPLHF.

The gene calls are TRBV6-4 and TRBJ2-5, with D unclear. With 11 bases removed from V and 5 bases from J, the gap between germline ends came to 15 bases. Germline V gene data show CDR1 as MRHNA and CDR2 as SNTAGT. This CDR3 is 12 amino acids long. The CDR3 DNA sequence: TGTGCCTGGCAGCAGCCGGAGGAGACCCAGTACTTC. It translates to CAWQQPEETQYF.

CDR3 in DNA: TGTGCCAGCAGCGTCGGAAGCGGAGGTTACAATGAGCAGTTCTTC. Translating gives CASSVGSGGYNEQFF. The rearrangement joins TRBV9 to TRBJ2-1; maybe TRBD2 (5 bases). Germline V gene sequence: CDR1 SGDLS, CDR2 YYNGEE. CDR3 length: 15 amino acids. Trimming pared 2 bases from V and 4 bases from J, leaving 13 bases between. The variable domain in full, with the rest retrieved from reference TRBV9 and TRBJ2-1, is DSGVTQTPKHLITATGQRVTLRCSPRSGDLSVYWYQQSLDQGLQFLIQYYNGEERAKGNILERFSAQQFPDLHSELNLSSLELGDSALYFCASSVGSGGYNEQFFGPGTRLTVL.